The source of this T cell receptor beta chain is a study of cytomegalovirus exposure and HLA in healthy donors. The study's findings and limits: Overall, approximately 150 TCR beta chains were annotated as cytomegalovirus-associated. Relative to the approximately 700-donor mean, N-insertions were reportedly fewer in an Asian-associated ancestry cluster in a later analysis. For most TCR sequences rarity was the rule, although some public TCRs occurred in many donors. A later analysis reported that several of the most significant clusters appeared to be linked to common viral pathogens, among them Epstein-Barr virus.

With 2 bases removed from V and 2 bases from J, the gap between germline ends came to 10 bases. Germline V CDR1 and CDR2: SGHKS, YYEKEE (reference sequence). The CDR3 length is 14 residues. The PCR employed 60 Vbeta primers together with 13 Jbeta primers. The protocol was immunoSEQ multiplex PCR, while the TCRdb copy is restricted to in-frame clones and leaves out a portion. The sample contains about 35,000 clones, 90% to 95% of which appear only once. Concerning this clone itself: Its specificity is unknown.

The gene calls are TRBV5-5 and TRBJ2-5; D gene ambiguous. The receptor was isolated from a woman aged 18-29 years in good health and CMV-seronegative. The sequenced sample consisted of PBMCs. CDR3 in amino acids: CASSFGPRQETQYF. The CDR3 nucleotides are TGTGCCAGCAGCTTCGGCCCCAGGCAAGAGACCCAGTACTTC.